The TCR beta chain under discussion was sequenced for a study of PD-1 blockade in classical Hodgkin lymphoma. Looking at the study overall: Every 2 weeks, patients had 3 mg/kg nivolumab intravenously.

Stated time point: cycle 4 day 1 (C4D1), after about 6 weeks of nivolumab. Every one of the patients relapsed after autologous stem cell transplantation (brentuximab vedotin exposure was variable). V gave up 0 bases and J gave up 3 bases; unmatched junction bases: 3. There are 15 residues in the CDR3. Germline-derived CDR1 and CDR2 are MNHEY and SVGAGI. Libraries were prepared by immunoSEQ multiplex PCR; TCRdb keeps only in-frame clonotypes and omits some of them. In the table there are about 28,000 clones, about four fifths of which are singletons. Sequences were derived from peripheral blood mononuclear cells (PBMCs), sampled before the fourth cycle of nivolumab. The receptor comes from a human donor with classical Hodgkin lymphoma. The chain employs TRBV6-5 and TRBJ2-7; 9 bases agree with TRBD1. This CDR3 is CASSYSGTGIYEQYF. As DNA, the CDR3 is TGTGCCAGCAGTTACTCGGGGACAGGGATCTACGAGCAGTACTTC.